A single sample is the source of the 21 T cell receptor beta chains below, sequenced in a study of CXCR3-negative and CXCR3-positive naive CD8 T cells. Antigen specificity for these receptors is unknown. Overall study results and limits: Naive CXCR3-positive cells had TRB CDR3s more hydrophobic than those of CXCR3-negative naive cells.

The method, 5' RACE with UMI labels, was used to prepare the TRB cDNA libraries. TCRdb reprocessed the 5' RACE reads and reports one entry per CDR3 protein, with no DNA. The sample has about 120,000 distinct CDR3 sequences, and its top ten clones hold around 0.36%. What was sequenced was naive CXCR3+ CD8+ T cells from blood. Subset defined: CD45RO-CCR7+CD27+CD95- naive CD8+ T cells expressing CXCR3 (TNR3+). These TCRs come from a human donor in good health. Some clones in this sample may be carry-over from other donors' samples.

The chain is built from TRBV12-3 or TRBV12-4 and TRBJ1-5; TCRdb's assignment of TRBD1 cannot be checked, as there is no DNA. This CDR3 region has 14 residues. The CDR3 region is CASSLGRVDQPQHF.

This CDR3 is CASSPHGTILYEQYF. The chain employs TRBV4-1 and TRBJ2-7; as DNA is missing, the TRBD2 call by TCRdb cannot be tested. Germline V gene sequence: CDR1 MGHRA, CDR2 YSYEKL. This CDR3 is 15 amino acids long.

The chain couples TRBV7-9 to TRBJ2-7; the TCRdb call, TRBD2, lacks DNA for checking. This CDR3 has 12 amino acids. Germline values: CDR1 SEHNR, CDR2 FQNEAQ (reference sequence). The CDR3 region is CASSYGQAEQYF.

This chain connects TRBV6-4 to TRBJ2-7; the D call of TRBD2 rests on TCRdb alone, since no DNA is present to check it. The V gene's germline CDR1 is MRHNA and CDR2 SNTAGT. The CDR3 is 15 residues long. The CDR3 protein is CASSDKGKSSYEQYF.

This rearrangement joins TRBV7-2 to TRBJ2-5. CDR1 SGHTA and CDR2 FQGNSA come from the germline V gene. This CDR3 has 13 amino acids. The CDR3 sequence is CASSFPGPETQYF.

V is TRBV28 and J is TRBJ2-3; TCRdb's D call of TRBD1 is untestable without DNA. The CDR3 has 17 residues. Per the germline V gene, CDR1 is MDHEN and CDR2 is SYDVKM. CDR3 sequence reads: CASSPPGGGGGTDTQYF. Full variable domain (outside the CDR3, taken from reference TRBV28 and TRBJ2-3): DVKVTQSSRYLVKRTGEKVFLECVQDMDHENMFWYRQDPGLGLRLIYFSYDVKMKEKGDIPEGYSVSREKKERFSLILESASTNQTSMYLCASSPPGGGGGTDTQYFGPGTRLTVL.

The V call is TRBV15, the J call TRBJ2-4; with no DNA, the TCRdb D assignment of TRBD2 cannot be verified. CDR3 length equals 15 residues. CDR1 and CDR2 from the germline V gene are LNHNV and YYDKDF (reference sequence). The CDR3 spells CATRAGALAKNIQYF.

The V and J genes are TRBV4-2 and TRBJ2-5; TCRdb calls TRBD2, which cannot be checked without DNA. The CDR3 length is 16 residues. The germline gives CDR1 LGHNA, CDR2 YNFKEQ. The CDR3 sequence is CASSQEEAGGGETQYF.

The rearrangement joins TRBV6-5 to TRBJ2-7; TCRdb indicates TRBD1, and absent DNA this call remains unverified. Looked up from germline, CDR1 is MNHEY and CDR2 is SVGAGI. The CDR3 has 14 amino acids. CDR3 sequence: CASSYGTRNYEQYF.

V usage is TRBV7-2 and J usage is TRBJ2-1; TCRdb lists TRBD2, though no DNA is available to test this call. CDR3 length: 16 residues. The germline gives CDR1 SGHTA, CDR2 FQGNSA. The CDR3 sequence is CASSLELGLRLEEQFF. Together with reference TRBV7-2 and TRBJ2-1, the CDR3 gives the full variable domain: GAGVSQSPSNKVTEKGKDVELRCDPISGHTALYWYRQSLGQGLEFLIYFQGNSAPDKSGLPSDRFSAERTGGSVSTLTIQRTQQEDSAVYLCASSLELGLRLEEQFFGPGTRLTVL.

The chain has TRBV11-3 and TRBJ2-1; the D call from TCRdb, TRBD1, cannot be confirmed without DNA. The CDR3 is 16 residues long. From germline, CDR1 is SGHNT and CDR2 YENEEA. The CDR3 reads CASSSQTRKSYNEQFF.

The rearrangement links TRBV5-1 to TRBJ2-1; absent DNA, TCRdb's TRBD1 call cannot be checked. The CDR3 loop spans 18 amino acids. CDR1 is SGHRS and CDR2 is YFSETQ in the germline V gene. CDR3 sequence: CASSLERVRGVGHNEQFF. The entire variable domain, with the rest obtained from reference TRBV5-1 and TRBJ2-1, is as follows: KAGVTQTPRYLIKTRGQQVTLSCSPISGHRSVSWYQQTPGQGLQFLFEYFSETQRNKGNFPGRFSGRQFSNSRSEMNVSTLELGDSALYLCASSLERVRGVGHNEQFFGPGTRLTVL.

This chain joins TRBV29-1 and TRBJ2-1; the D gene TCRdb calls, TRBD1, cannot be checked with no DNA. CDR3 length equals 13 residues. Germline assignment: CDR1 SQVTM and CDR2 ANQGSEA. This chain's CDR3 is CSVLWGGRIEQFF.

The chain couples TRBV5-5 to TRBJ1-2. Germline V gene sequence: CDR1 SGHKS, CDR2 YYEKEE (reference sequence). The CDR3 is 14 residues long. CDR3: CACSFVGADDGYTF. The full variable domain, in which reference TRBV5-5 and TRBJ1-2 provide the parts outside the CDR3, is DAGVTQSPTHLIKTRGQQVTLRCSPISGHKSVSWYQQVLGQGPQFIFQYYEKEERGRGNFPDRFSARQFPNYSSELNVNALLLGDSALYLCACSFVGADDGYTFGSGTRLTVV.

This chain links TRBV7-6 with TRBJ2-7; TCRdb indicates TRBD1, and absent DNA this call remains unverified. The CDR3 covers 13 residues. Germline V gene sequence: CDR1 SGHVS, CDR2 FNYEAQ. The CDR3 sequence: CASSDATGAEQYF.

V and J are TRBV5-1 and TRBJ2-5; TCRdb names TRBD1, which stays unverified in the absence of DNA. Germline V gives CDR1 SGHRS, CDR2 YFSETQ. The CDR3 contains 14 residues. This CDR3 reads CASSLDGGVETQYF.

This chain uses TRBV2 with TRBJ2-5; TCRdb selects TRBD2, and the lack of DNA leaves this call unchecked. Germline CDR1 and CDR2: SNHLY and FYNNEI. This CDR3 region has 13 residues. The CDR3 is CASTAEGLKTQYF.

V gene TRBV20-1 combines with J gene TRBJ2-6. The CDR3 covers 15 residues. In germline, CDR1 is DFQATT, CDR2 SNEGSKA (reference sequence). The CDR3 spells CSARDWAAGANVLTF.

The CDR3 loop reads CASSLADVWGRADTQYF. The chain recombines TRBV5-4 with TRBJ2-3. The CDR3 has 17 residues. Germline-derived CDR1 and CDR2 are SGHNT and YYREEE (reference sequence).

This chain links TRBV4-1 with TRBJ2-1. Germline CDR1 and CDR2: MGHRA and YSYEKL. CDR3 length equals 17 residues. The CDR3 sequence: CASSQGVTRSSYNEQFF.

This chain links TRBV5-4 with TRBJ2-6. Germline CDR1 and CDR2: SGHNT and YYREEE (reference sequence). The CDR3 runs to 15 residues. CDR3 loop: CASSTDHPGANVLTF.